This TCR beta chain was profiled in a study of blood T cell repertoires in COVID-19. Study context: Acute and convalescent COVID-19 specimens originated in the United States, Italy and Spain. The cDNA or gDNA used as material had been derived from T cells, B-cell-depleted T cells, or PBMCs.

The CDR3 loop spans 15 amino acids. The V and J ends lost 0 bases and 3 bases respectively, with 12 bases between them. CDR1 is MGHRA, CDR2 YSYEKL, per germline. Source study methods: Estimated nucleated cell counts came from reference gene primer amplification. Here immunoSEQ multiplex PCR was the method, and the copy in TCRdb shows in-frame clones only, minus some. The V and J calls and clone size are taken from that table; D and trimming were inferred from the DNA. Of approximately 190,000 clones detected, about 85% appear once; the ten largest clones hold about 2.1%. The TCR sequence derives from a man between 65 and 85 years old with active or convalescent COVID-19. This chain links TRBV4-1 with TRBJ2-7; possible D gene TRBD2, 6 bases. Sequencing input: peripheral blood. CDR3 DNA: TGCGCCAGCAGCCAAGATCCCGGGGGTCTCTACGAGCAGTACTTC. Its translation: CASSQDPGGLYEQYF.